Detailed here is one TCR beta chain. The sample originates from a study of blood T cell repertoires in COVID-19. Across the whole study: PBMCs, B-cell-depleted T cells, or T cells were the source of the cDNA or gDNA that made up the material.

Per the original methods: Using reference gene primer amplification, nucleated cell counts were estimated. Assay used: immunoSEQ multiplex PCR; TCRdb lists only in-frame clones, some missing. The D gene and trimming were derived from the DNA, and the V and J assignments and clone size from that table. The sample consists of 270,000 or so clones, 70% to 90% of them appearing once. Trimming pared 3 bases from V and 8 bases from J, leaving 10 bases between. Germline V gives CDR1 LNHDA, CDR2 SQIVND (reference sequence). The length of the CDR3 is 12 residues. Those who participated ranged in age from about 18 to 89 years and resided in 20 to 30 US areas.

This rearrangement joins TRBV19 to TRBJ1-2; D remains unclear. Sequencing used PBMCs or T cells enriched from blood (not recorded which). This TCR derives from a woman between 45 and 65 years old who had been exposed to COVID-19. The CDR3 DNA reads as TGTGCCAGTAGTATTGAATCGGGGGGCTACACCTTC. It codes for CASSIESGGYTF.